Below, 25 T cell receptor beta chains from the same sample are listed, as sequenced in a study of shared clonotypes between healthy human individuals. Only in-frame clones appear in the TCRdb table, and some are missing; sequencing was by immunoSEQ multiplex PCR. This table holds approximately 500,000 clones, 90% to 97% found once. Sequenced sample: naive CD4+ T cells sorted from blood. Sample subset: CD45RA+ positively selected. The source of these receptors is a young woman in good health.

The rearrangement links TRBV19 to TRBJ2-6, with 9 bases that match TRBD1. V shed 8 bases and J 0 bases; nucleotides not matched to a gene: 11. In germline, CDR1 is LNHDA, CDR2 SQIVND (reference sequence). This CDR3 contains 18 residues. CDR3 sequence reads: CASASGTGIRSGANVLTF. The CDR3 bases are TGTGCCAGTGCCTCCGGGACAGGGATTCGCTCTGGGGCCAACGTCCTGACTTTC.

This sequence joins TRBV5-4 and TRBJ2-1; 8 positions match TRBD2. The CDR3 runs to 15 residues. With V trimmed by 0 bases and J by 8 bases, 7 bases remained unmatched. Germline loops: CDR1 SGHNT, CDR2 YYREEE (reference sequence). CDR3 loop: CASSLVGRANDEQFF. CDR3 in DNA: TGTGCCAGCAGCTTGGTCGGGAGGGCAAACGATGAGCAGTTCTTC.

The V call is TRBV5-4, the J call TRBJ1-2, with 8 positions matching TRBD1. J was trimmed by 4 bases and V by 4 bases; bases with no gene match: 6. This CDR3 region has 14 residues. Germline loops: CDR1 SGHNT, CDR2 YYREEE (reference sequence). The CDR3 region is CASSLQGDAYGYTF. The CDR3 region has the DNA TGTGCCAGCAGCCTACAGGGGGACGCCTATGGCTACACCTTC.

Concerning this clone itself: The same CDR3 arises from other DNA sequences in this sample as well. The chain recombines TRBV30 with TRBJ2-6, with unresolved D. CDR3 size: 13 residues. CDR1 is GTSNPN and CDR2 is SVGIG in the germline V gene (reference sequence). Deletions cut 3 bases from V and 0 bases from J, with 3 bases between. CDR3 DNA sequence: TGTGCCTGGAGCGTCTCTGGGGCCAACGTCCTGACTTTC. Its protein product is CAWSVSGANVLTF.

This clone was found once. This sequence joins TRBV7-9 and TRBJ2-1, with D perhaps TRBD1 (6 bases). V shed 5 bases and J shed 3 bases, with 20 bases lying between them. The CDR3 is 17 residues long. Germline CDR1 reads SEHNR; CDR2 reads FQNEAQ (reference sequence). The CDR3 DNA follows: TGTGCCAGCAGCCCTAGCTCCGGGACACAAAGCTACAATGAGCAGTTCTTC. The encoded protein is CASSPSSGTQSYNEQFF.

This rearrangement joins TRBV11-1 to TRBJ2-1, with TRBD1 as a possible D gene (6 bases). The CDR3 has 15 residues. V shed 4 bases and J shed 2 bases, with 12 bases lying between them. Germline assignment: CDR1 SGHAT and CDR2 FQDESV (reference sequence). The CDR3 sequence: CASSYTGSTYNEQFF. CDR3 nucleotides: TGTGCCAGCAGCTATACAGGGTCAACCTACAATGAGCAGTTCTTC.

This CDR3 is CAISESGPAGSQPQHF. Here the CDR3 DNA reads TGTGCCATCAGTGAGTCGGGGCCGGCAGGGTCCCAGCCCCAGCATTTT. V usage is TRBV10-3 and J usage is TRBJ1-5; a possible D gene is TRBD1 (5 bases). Trimming removed 0 bases from V and 7 bases from J, with 16 bases in between. CDR1 is ENHRY, CDR2 SYGVKD, per germline. The CDR3 totals 16 residues.

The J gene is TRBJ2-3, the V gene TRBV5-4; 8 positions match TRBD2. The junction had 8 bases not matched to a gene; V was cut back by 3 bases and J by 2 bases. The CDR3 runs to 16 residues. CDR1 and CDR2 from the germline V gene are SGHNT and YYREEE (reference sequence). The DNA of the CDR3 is TGTGCCAGCAGCTCCGAAGGGACTAGGATCACAGATACGCAGTATTTT. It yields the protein CASSSEGTRITDTQYF.

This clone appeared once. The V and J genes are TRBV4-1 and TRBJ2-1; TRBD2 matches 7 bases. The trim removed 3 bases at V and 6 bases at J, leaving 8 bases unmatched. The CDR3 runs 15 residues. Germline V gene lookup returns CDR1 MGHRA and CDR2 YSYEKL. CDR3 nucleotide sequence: TGCGCCAGCAGCCAGCCCGGGACTAACCGCAATGAGCAGTTCTTC. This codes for CASSQPGTNRNEQFF.

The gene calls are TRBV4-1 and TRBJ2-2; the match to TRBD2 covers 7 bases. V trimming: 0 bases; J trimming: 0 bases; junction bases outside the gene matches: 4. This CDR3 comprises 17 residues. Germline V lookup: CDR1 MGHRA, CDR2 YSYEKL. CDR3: CASSQEGLAANTGELFF. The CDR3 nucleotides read TGCGCCAGCAGCCAAGAAGGCCTAGCGGCGAACACCGGGGAGCTGTTTTTT.

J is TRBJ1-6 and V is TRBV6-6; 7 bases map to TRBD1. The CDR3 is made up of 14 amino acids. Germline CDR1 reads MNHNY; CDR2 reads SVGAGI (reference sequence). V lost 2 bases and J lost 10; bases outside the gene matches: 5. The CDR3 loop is CASSYRDSNSPLHF. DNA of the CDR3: TGTGCCAGCAGTTACCGGGACAGCAACTCACCCCTCCACTTT.

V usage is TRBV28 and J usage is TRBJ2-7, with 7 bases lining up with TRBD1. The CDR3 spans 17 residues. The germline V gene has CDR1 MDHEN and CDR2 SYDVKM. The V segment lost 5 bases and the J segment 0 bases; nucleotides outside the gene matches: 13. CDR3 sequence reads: CASSPPSDRVISYEQYF. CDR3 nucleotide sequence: TGTGCCAGCAGTCCCCCGTCCGACAGGGTCATCTCCTACGAGCAGTACTTC.

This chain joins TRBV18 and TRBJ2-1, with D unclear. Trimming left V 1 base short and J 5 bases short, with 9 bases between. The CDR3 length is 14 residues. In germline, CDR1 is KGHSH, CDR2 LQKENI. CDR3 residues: CASSPLTSNNEQFF. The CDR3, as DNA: TGTGCCAGCTCACCACTGACGAGTAACAATGAGCAGTTCTTC.

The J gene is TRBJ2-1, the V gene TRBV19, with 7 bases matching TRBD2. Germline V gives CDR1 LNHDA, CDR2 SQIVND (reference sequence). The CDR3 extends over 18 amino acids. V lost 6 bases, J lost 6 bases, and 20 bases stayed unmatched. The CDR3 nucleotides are TGTGCCAGTAGCCCCCCGGGCCCGATCGCTGGGGGGGGCAATGAGCAGTTCTTC. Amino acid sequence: CASSPPGPIAGGGNEQFF.

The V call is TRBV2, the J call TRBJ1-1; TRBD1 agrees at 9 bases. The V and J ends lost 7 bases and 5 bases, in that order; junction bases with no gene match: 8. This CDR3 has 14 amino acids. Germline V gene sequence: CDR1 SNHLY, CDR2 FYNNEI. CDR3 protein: CASNPTTGGTEAFF. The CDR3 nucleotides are TGTGCCAGCAATCCAACGACAGGGGGTACTGAAGCTTTCTTT.

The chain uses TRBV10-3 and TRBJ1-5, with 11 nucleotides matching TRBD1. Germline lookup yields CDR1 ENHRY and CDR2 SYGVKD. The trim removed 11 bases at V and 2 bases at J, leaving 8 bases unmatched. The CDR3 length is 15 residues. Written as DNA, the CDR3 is TGTGCCTCGGACCCGGGACAGGGGGGCAATCAGCCCCAGCATTTT. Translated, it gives CASDPGQGGNQPQHF.

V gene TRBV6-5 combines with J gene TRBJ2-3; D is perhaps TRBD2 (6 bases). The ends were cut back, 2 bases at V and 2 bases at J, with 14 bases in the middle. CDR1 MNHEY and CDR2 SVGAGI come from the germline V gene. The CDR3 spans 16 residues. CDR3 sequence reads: CASSYTSSGYTDTQYF. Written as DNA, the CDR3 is TGTGCCAGCAGTTACACGAGCAGCGGGTACACAGATACGCAGTATTTT.

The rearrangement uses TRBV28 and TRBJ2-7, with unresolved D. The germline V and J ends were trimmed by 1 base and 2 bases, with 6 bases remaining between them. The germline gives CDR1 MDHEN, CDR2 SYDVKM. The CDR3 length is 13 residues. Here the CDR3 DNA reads TGTGCCAGCAGTTTATCCCCCGCCTACGAGCAGTACTTC. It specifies CASSLSPAYEQYF.

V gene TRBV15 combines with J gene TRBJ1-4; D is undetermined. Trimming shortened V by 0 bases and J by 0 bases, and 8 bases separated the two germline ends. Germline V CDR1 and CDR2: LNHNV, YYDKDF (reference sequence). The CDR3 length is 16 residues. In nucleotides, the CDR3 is TGTGCCACCAGCAGAGATCGAGGAGCAACTAATGAAAAACTGTTTTTT. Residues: CATSRDRGATNEKLFF.

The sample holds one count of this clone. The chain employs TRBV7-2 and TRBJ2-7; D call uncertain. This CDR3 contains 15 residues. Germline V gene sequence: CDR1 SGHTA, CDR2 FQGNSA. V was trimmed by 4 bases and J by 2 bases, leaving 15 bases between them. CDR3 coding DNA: TGTGCCAGCAGCTCAAGATCTACGTCGCCCTACGAGCAGTACTTC. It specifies CASSSRSTSPYEQYF.

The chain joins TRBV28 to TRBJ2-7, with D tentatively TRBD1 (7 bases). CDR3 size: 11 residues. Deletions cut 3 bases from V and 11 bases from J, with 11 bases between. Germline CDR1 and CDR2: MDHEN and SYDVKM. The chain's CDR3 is CASSLEGQKYF. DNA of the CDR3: TGTGCCAGCAGTTTGGAGGGACAGAAGTACTTC.

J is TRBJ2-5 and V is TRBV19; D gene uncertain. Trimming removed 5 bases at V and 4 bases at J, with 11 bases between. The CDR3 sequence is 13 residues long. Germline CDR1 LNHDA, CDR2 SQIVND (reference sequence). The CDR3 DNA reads TGTGCCAGTAGTGGGTTGAAACGAGAGACCCAGTACTTC. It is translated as CASSGLKRETQYF.

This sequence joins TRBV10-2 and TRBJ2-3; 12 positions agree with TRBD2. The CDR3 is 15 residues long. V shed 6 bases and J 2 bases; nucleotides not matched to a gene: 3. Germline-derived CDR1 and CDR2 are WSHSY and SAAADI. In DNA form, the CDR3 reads TGCGCCAGCAGCCGACTAGCGGGGGTCACAGATACGCAGTATTTT. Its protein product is CASSRLAGVTDTQYF.

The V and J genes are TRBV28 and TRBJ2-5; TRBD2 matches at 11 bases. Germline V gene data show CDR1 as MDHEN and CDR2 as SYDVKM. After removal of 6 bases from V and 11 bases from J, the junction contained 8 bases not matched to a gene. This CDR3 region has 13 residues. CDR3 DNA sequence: TGTGCCAGCAGCCCTCAACTAGCGGGAGAGCAGTACTTC. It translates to CASSPQLAGEQYF.

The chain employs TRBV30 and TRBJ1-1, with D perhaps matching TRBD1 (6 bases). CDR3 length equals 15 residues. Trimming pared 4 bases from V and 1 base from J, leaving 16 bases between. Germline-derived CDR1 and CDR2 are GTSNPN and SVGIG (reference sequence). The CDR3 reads CAWTLSGAGNTEAFF. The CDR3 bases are TGTGCCTGGACCCTTTCAGGGGCCGGGAACACTGAAGCTTTCTTT.